This T cell receptor beta chain is from a study of response to subunit inactivated influenza vaccine (dated by TCRdb to the late 2010s). Regarding the research as a whole: To follow how T cells responded to a trivalent subunit inactivated influenza vaccine, the researchers relied on deep quantitative profiling of the T cell receptor repertoire. General conclusions and limits of the study: The authors proposed that each seasonal influenza vaccination may bring in only a limited number of new T cells.

Trimming takes 5 bases from V and 2 bases from J, and the germline ends sit 16 bases apart. Looking up the germline V gene yields CDR1 MNHEY and CDR2 SVGEGT. Counted from cysteine to phenylalanine, this CDR3 has 15 amino acids. Kept here is only the CDR3 DNA, which spans 45 bases and is read in frame from base 1. Remarks on this clonotype: The specificity of this receptor is unknown. Base qualities are not provided; no much larger clone lies one nucleotide away.

Library construction relied on RT-PCR. Sequencer: Illumina HiSeq 2500. TCRdb reanalyzed the raw reads on its own, using fastp at Q25 for trimming and MiXCR for clone calling, and kept in-frame beta chains. Rows matching on CDR3 protein sequence are summarized as one entry with the most common DNA and genes. Within this sample are some 550,000 distinct CDR3 sequences, with under 30% of them counted one time only. The top ten clonotypes cover around 2.8% of the sample. These data were also reused for a study on T cells expressing NK-cell markers. That second report states: 5'RACE template switching, by which a universal primer site and unique molecular identifiers were added, was used to make TCR beta cDNA libraries. TCR beta-chain repertoires were profiled in sorted CD3+CD56+NKG2C+, CD3+CD56+NKG2C- and CD3+CD56-NKG2C+ T-cell subsets from roughly eight donors. Seven of the eight sequenced donors were HCMV-seropositive and one was HCMV-seronegative. In several experiments an anti-gammadeltaTCR antibody was added to restrict sorting to alphabetaTCR-expressing T cells. For several donors, the dominant CD3+CD56+NKG2C+ clonotypes were among the top 10 CD8+ clonotypes and accounted for about 1.0-7.5% of CD8+ T cells. Those dominant clonotypes were again the most abundant among CD3+CD56-NKG2C+ cells in several donors, at roughly 25-65%. Whether the expanded NKG2C-expressing T cell clones were specific for HCMV antigens remained unclear. All eight donors whose samples were sequenced were randomly selected healthy volunteers, three of them men and five women. A commercial ELISA kit detecting HCMV-specific IgG in serum was used to determine HCMV serostatus. Peripheral blood mononuclear cells were isolated from blood by Ficoll density gradient centrifugation. Magnetic immunoseparation with Miltenyi isolation kits was used to isolate CD4+ and CD8+ T cells from PBMC. Priming for cDNA synthesis came from the TCR beta constant segment, and two successive PCR amplification steps followed. Illumina HiSeq 2000/2500, MiSeq or NextSeq was used to sequence libraries as 2 x 150 bp reads. MIGEC handled demultiplexing of the reads and grouping by UMI, while MiTCR was used to assemble and quantify clonotypes. Only TCR cDNA sequences supported by at least two reads were kept to exclude erroneous sequences. The tcR package was used for downstream repertoire analysis, and clonotypes were matched between fractions using CDR3 nucleotide sequence together with V segment. VDJmatch was used to annotate antigen specificity against VDJdb, with one amino acid substitution in CDR3 permitted.

Sequenced material: CD4+ T cells sorted from PBMCs, taken about 11 days after vaccination. This chain is built from TRBV6-2 or TRBV6-3 and TRBJ2-7, with the D segment identity uncertain. This receptor was identified in a man between 50 and 59 years old who received an inactivated influenza vaccine. Donor details come from another sample of the same person, matched by shared clones. The CDR3 region has the sequence CASSPPGYRTYEQYF. At the DNA level, the sequence is TGTGCCAGCAGTCCTCCCGGGTACCGAACCTACGAGCAGTACTTC.